What follows is one TCR beta chain and its context. Its cognate antigen is unknown. The sample belongs to a study of T cell responses to AZD1222 COVID-19 vaccine. The repertoire was sequenced with immunoSEQ multiplex PCR; TCRdb's copy has only in-frame clones and lacks some. This sample has around 150,000 clones, with 80% to 95% found just once. Broader study findings: The study found Spike-specific TCR breadth and depth rose after two AZD1222 doses.

Per germline, CDR1 MNHEY and CDR2 SVGAGI. The CDR3 runs 14 residues. V was cut by 6 bases and J by 4 bases, with 15 bases left in between. This specimen was peripheral blood, taken on day 0 of AZD1222 vaccination. The source of this sequence is an adult in good health. V and J are TRBV6-5 and TRBJ1-2; D gene unclear. CDR3 sequence: CASSLSRVFYGYTF. Here the CDR3 DNA reads TGTGCCAGCAGCCTGTCGAGGGTCTTCTATGGCTACACCTTC.